The source of this T cell receptor (beta chain) is a study of OX40 agonist ivuxolimab in advanced cancers. Concerning the study at large: Ivuxolimab was a fully human IgG2 agonistic monoclonal antibody targeting the costimulatory receptor OX40 (CD134). The purpose of peripheral TCRbeta sequencing was to test whether ivuxolimab changed TCR sequence diversity and led to clonal T-cell expansion. The paper describes the monotherapy dose-escalation part (N ≈ 52 patients) of the phase I trial of ivuxolimab. Intravenous ivuxolimab was administered to patients every 2 weeks at six dose levels: 0.01, 0.1, 0.3, 1.5, 3 and 10 mg/kg. Partial responses occurred in three dose-escalation patients, of whom one had hepatocellular carcinoma and two had cutaneous melanoma. Patients were allowed to have had prior anti-PD-1, anti-PD-L1 or anti-CTLA-4 therapy, and 30% to 40% of the dose-escalation patients had been treated with checkpoint inhibitors. Of the approximately 50 dose-escalation patients, hepatocellular carcinoma was present in approximately 20, melanoma in approximately 15, renal cell carcinoma in 9 and head and neck cancer in 9. In the dose-escalation cohort, roughly 80% of patients were male, and the mean age was about 55 years, with a range of roughly 23 to 85.

V loses 3 bases of germline sequence and J loses 2 bases, and the interval between the two ends is 14 bases. The CDR1 and CDR2 encoded by the germline V gene (reference sequence) are MNHEY and SMNVEV. The CDR3 sequence holds 15 residues, the cysteine and phenylalanine included. Here the CDR3 DNA is all that survives: 45 bases in frame from base 1. To sequence the TCRbeta CDR3 region, genomic DNA was isolated from the sorted cells. TCRbeta CDR3 regions were sequenced using the immunoSEQ Assay. TCRdb mirrors the immuneACCESS table, restricted to in-frame sequences. Some clones are absent from its copies; in checked studies, under half trace to an unresolved V gene, and the reason for the others is unknown. The sample yields approximately 40,000 clones; under 90% were counted once. Clones ranked in the top ten supply more than 9% of the sample. On the study overall, not on this receptor specifically: Clonal expansion of both CD4+ and CD8+ blood T cells was observed from baseline to week 6 at doses 0.1 to 3.0 mg/kg. On average, CD8+ T cells showed more expanded clones than CD4+ T cells after ivuxolimab. Low levels of normalized T-cell clonal expansion were also seen in some nonresponding patients. In partial responders in the 0.1-3.0 mg/kg groups, normalized peripheral clonal expansion was found to be among the lowest, especially among CD8+ T cells. The antigen specificity of the clonally expanded peripheral T cells was not determined.

Patients with a history of autoimmune disease or receiving systemic immunosuppression were excluded from the trial. Peripheral blood for TCR sequencing was collected from all dose cohorts at baseline, on cycle 4 day 1, and on cycle 7 day 1. The samples were drawn from a first-in-human, open-label, multicenter phase I dose-escalation trial of ivuxolimab. Adults with locally advanced or metastatic melanoma, renal cell, hepatocellular, or head and neck squamous cell carcinoma were enrolled in the trial. Before TCR sequencing, CD4+ T cells and CD8+ T cells were sorted from peripheral blood as separate populations. With respect to this clone: Which antigen it targets is not known. Per-nucleotide qualities are absent, and no much larger clonotype sits a single base away.

The sample here was CD4+ or CD8+ T cells sorted from blood, taken in a trial of the OX40 agonist ivuxolimab. The chain couples TRBV27 to TRBJ2-7, with TRBD2 as a weak D call on 6 bases. The sequence came from an adult with an advanced solid tumor such as melanoma, head and neck, liver or kidney cancer. The bases read TGTGCCAGCAGTTTCACCGGGACTTCCACCTACGAGCAGTACTTC. Protein translation: CASSFTGTSTYEQYF.